This TCR beta chain was documented in a study of T cells in Graves' hyperthyroidism and ophthalmopathy. Overall study findings and caveats: Ophthalmopathy was separated from stable hyperthyroidism by a 13 V-J model.

Thyroid ultrasound, orbital computed tomography, clinical symptoms, and serum thyroxine and TRAb underpinned diagnoses. The CDR3 runs to 12 residues. CDR1 is LGHDT, CDR2 YNNKEL, per germline (reference sequence). V was shortened by 8 bases and J by 3 bases, with 10 bases between the two germline ends. TCR beta CDR3 regions were amplified from RNA. First-round RT-PCR targeting the TCR CDR3 was performed with the HTBI primer set. TCRdb recomputed calls from the multiplex PCR reads with MiXCR, one row per CDR3 protein. Altogether 250,000 to 400,000 distinct CDR3 sequences are present, 12% to 15% being singletons, with the ten largest covering 34%. This clonotype was seen at least ten times. The antigen remains undetermined.

The sequence was obtained from a woman aged 35 to 49 with Graves' ophthalmopathy. The sample comprised blood. The chain employs TRBV3-1 and TRBJ1-1; D unclear. The CDR3 nucleotides read TGTGCCAGCGGAGAATTCGACACTGAAGCTTTCTTT. It yields the protein CASGEFDTEAFF.